Given below is one TCR beta chain in context. Its antigen is currently unknown. Profiling relied on immunoSEQ multiplex PCR, and the TCRdb table lists in-frame clones only, not all of them. This table has approximately 5,700 clones, around 81% appearing once. The CDR3 sequence is 17 residues long. Trimming removed 7 bases from V and 4 bases from J; junction bases left unmatched: 11. CDR1 and CDR2 (germline): SNHLY, FYNNEI. The sample comes from a study of T cell clonotyping in hematopoietic cell transplantation. Study results and caveats: After transplant, recipient diversity fell while pathologically expanded clonotypes grew through day 180. Higher Inverse Simpson Index values in graft donor and pretransplant recipient predicted broader posttransplant TCR diversity.

The TCR originated in a male patient between 55 and 70 years old who had an allogeneic stem cell transplant, so T cells may come from the graft donor. Some clones in this sample may be carry-over from other donors' samples. The V gene is TRBV2, the J gene TRBJ2-6; 9 bases are shared with TRBD2. This material consisted of peripheral blood mononuclear cells, taken 100 days after allogeneic stem cell transplant. The CDR3 is CASIRGSGSPGANVLTF. CDR3 in DNA: TGTGCCAGCATAAGGGGTAGCGGGAGTCCGGGGGCCAACGTCCTGACTTTC.